This TCR beta chain was sequenced in a study of cytomegalovirus exposure and HLA in healthy donors. This CDR3 is built from 16 residues. Germline trimming cut 9 bases from V and 4 bases from J; bases unmatched to any gene: 16. Germline V gives CDR1 SGHRS, CDR2 YFSETQ. Clones were read by immunoSEQ multiplex PCR, and TCRdb kept only the in-frame ones, dropping some. This repertoire shows fewer than 200,000 clones, about 89% found once; its top ten account for 3% to 3.5%. The chain couples TRBV5-1 to TRBJ1-5; TRBD1 aligns across 7 bases. This receptor was taken from a woman under 30 in good health and CMV-seropositive. The sample taken for sequencing was PBMCs. CDR3: CAITIPGQIANQPQHF. For the CDR3, the DNA is TGCGCCATCACCATACCGGGACAGATAGCTAATCAGCCCCAGCATTTT.